The 21 T cell receptor beta chains presented below share a single source sample, sequenced in a study of blood T cells in healthy people across ages (dated by TCRdb to the mid-2010s). Library preparation employed 5' RACE. Sequencing instrument: Illumina HiSeq 2500. A second PCR of about 6 to 12 cycles was run with a J-beta primer mix and a sample-barcoded 5' primer. TCRdb trimmed public reads at Q25 via fastp, called clones via MiXCR and kept in-frame beta chains. Identical CDR3 protein sequences are pooled into one entry, listed with their most common genes and DNA. This sample lists about 1,500,000 distinct CDR3 sequences; 28% were detected once. 7.7% of the sample lies in the top ten. The sequenced material came from blood. All receptors derive from a woman in her twenties or thirties in good health.

The rearrangement joins TRBV9 to TRBJ2-3; 8 bases line up with TRBD2. Per the germline V gene, CDR1 is SGDLS and CDR2 is YYNGEE. CDR3 length: 14 amino acids. The J segment lost 3 bases and the V segment lost 3 bases, leaving 3 bases of the junction unmatched. CDR3 region: CASSALAATDTQYF. The CDR3 nucleotides read TGTGCCAGCAGCGCACTAGCGGCGACAGATACGCAGTATTTT.

The gene calls are TRBV7-9 and TRBJ2-7, with 10 bases that match TRBD1. Germline assignment: CDR1 SEHNR and CDR2 FQNEAQ (reference sequence). The trim removed 5 bases at V and 6 bases at J, leaving 7 bases unmatched. The CDR3 has 14 residues. The CDR3 loop reads CASSQWDRGGEQYF. DNA of the CDR3: TGTGCCAGCAGCCAGTGGGACAGGGGAGGCGAGCAGTACTTC.

This clonotype was recorded only once. The J gene is TRBJ2-1, the V gene TRBV27; TRBD2 matches at 7 bases. CDR3 length equals 17 residues. With V trimmed by 5 bases and J by 5 bases, 15 bases remained unmatched. CDR1 and CDR2 (germline): MNHEY, SMNVEV (reference sequence). CDR3 residues: CASSPPGLEFSHNEQFF. The DNA for the CDR3 is TGTGCCAGCAGTCCGCCCGGACTAGAGTTTTCGCACAATGAGCAGTTCTTC.

This clonotype was seen more than once but under ten times. The chain employs TRBV3-1 and TRBJ2-1; no reliable D call. V gave up 4 bases and J gave up 8 bases, with 21 bases separating them. Per the germline V gene, CDR1 is LGHDT and CDR2 is YNNKEL (reference sequence). The CDR3 consists of 16 residues. The CDR3 DNA reads as TGTGCCAGCAGCCCCCAAGGTGCCATGGTGACCCATGAGCAGTTCTTC. Amino acids: CASSPQGAMVTHEQFF.

This sequence joins TRBV30 and TRBJ2-7; no reliable D call. Trimming cost V 2 bases and J 5 bases, with 10 bases left between them. CDR1 GTSNPN and CDR2 SVGIG come from the germline V gene (reference sequence). The CDR3 is made up of 12 amino acids. The CDR3 is CAWSQKGDEQYF. The CDR3 region has the DNA TGTGCCTGGAGTCAGAAGGGCGACGAGCAGTACTTC.

This clonotype was detected many times. V usage is TRBV5-1 and J usage is TRBJ2-1; D call uncertain. Looked up from germline, CDR1 is SGHRS and CDR2 is YFSETQ. With 5 bases removed from V and 8 bases from J, the gap between germline ends came to 20 bases. There are 15 residues in the CDR3. The CDR3 nucleotides are TGCGCCAGCAGTGCGGCCCCCTCGGTAGTCGATGAGCAGTTCTTC. Its protein is CASSAAPSVVDEQFF.

In its sample, this clonotype was seen a few times. The rearrangement links TRBV5-4 to TRBJ2-1; D tentatively fits TRBD1 or TRBD2 (7 bases each). The V gene lost 7 bases and the J gene lost 7 bases, with 18 bases spanning the gap. Germline assignment: CDR1 SGHNT and CDR2 YYREEE (reference sequence). This CDR3 spans 14 amino acids. The CDR3 DNA reads as TGTGCCAGCCGGCCGGGGAGGGGACAGAATGAGCAGTTCTTC. Its translation: CASRPGRGQNEQFF.

Concerning this clonotype itself: One junction end does not reproduce the germline sequence, and a read error may be involved. V is TRBV5-1 and J is TRBJ2-3; D is perhaps TRBD1 (5 bases). Germline V gene lookup returns CDR1 SGHRS and CDR2 YFSETQ. The CDR3 has 13 residues. The CDR3 DNA sequence: TGCGCCAGCAGCTCGAGGATGACAGAAACGCAGTATTTT. Amino acids: CASSSRMTETQYF.

This chain connects TRBV12-3 or TRBV12-4 to TRBJ2-7, with TRBD2 matching 11 bases. The V gene end was trimmed by 6 bases and the J gene end by 0 bases; junction bases not matched to a gene: 7. The CDR3 loop spans 16 amino acids. CDR3 nucleotide sequence: TGTGCCAGCAGCTGGCGGACTAGCGGGTCCTCCTACGAGCAGTACTTC. This encodes CASSWRTSGSSYEQYF.

About this clonotype: The junction does not match germline at one end; this may be a read error. The chain uses TRBV29-1 and TRBJ1-1; D possibly corresponds to TRBD1 (5 bases). This CDR3 has 14 residues. Per germline, CDR1 SQVTM and CDR2 ANQGSEA. The CDR3 region has the DNA TGCAGCGTCTCCGACGGGACTTTGAACACTGAAGTTTTCTTT. It specifies CSVSDGTLNTEVFF.

V gene TRBV5-1 combines with J gene TRBJ2-7; the D gene could be TRBD1 or TRBD2 (6 bases each). The CDR3 totals 15 residues. The ends were cut back, 0 bases at V and 7 bases at J, with 17 bases in the middle. The germline V gene has CDR1 SGHRS and CDR2 YFSETQ. The CDR3 DNA reads TGCGCCAGCAGCTTGGCCGGGCGGGACAACAATGAGCAGTACTTC. This translates into CASSLAGRDNNEQYF.

The table lists this clonotype with a few counts. The chain recombines TRBV6-6 with TRBJ1-2; 8 nucleotides match TRBD1. Germline CDR1 is MNHNY and CDR2 is SVGAGI (reference sequence). This CDR3 contains 14 residues. V shed 8 bases, J shed 5 bases, and the junction held 10 bases outside the gene matches. CDR3 region: CASLGAGGWYGYTF. The CDR3 nucleotides read TGTGCCAGCCTAGGGGCAGGGGGCTGGTATGGCTACACCTTC.

The CDR3 region has the DNA TGCAGTGCTAGGGGACATGACCTAGCGGGGAGATCCCGCCAAGAGACCCAGTACTTC. It specifies CSARGHDLAGRSRQETQYF. The rearrangement uses TRBV20-1 and TRBJ2-5; 9 bases line up with TRBD2. This CDR3 has 19 residues. CDR1 and CDR2 (germline): DFQATT, SNEGSKA (reference sequence). Trimming took 3 bases from V and 1 from J; bases not matched to a gene: 18.

This clonotype was seen only a few times. The chain has TRBV4-2 and TRBJ2-1; D possibly corresponds to TRBD1 (6 bases). Per germline, CDR1 LGHNA and CDR2 YNFKEQ. Trimming cost V 4 bases and J 4 bases, with 17 bases left between them. The CDR3 contains 16 residues. The CDR3 DNA sequence: TGTGCCAGCAGCCCCAGCGAGGGACAACAATACAATGAGCAGTTCTTC. The encoded protein is CASSPSEGQQYNEQFF.

This clonotype was counted a few times. The V call is TRBV7-6, the J call TRBJ2-1, with 9 bases matching TRBD1. V gave up 7 bases and J gave up 7 bases; unmatched junction bases: 11. The CDR3 contains 15 residues. The germline V gene encodes CDR1 SGHVS and CDR2 FNYEAQ. The CDR3: CASTKGGTGKNEQFF. The CDR3 DNA is TGTGCCAGCACCAAAGGGGGGACAGGGAAGAATGAGCAGTTCTTC.

This chain joins TRBV5-1 and TRBJ1-1; maybe TRBD1 (5 bases). This CDR3 has 15 residues. The germline CDR1 and CDR2 sequences are SGHRS and YFSETQ. V was clipped by 4 bases and J by 1 base, with 14 bases between them. The CDR3: CASSGGTGRNTEAFF. CDR3 coding DNA: TGCGCCAGCAGCGGAGGGACGGGAAGGAACACTGAAGCTTTCTTT.

The sample holds a few counts of this clonotype. The chain carries TRBV7-9 and TRBJ2-3; D possibly corresponds to TRBD1 (6 bases). CDR1 SEHNR and CDR2 FQNEAQ come from the germline V gene (reference sequence). The CDR3 has 14 amino acids. V was shortened by 4 bases and J by 2 bases, with 10 bases between the two germline ends. CDR3 loop: CASSSGQNTDTQYF. CDR3 DNA: TGTGCCAGCAGCTCGGGACAAAACACAGATACGCAGTATTTT.

As concerns this clonotype: At one end the junction does not follow the germline gene, possibly because of a read error. The chain couples TRBV18 to TRBJ2-7, with D possibly TRBD1 on 5 matching bases. There are 14 residues in the CDR3. CDR1 is KGHSH and CDR2 is LQKENI in the germline V gene. The CDR3 bases are TGTGCCAGCTCCCCACAGGATGGATTAGGCGAGCAGTACTTC. It encodes CASSPQDGLGEQYF.

In its sample, this clonotype was seen once. The chain links TRBV18 to TRBJ2-4; D not certain. CDR3 size: 13 residues. V dropped 6 bases and J dropped 3 bases, with 9 bases sitting between them. Germline values: CDR1 KGHSH, CDR2 LQKENI. The CDR3 DNA is TGTGCCAGCTCCAACCGAGACAAAAACATTCAGTACTTC. This gives the protein CASSNRDKNIQYF.

The chain uses TRBV4-1 and TRBJ2-7; 7 bases fit TRBD1. The CDR3 has 16 residues. With V trimmed by 4 bases and J by 0 bases, 9 bases remained unmatched. Germline values: CDR1 MGHRA, CDR2 YSYEKL. CDR3 DNA: TGCGCCAGCAGCCCGGCAACAGGGGCTAGCTCCTACGAGCAGTACTTC. This sequence encodes CASSPATGASSYEQYF.

This chain joins TRBV27 and TRBJ2-4; TRBD2 matches 8 bases. Near its end, the DNA agrees better with TRBJ2-7, so the J call may be wrong. CDR3 length equals 14 residues. Germline values: CDR1 MNHEY, CDR2 SMNVEV (reference sequence). Written as DNA, the CDR3 is TGTGCCAGCAGTCCCTCGGGAGGGCTCCACGAGCAGTACTTC. It is translated as CASSPSGGLHEQYF.